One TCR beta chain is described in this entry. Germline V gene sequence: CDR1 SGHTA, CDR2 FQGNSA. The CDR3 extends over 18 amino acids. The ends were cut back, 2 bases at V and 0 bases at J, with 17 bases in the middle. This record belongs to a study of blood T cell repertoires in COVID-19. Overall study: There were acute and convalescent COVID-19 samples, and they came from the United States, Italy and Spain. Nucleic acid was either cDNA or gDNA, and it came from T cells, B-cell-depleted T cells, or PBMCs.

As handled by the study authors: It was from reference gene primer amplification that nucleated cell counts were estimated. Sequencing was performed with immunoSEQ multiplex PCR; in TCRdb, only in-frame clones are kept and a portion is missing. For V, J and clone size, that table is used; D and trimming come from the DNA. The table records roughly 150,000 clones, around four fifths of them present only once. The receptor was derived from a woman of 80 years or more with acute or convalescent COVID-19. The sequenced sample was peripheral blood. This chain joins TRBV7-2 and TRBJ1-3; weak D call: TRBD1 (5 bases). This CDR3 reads CASSLTPTSGGSGNTIYF. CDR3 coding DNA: TGTGCCAGCAGCTTAACCCCGACTAGCGGGGGCTCTGGAAACACCATATATTTT.